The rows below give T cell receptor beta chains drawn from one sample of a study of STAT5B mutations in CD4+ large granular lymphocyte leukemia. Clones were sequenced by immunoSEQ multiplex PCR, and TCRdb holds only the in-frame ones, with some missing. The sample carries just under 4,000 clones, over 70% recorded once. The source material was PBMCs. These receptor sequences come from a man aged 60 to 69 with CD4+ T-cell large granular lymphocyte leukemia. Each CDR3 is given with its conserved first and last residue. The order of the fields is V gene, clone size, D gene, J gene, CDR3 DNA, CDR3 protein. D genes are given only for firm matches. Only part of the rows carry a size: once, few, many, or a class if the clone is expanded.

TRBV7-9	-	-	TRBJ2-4	TGTGCCAGCAGCTTACCTGGGAACATTCAGTACTTC	CASSLPGNIQYF
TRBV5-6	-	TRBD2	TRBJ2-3	TGTGCCAGCAGCTTCCGGACTAGCGGGGTCAGAGATACGCAGTATTTT	CASSFRTSGVRDTQYF
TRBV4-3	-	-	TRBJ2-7	TGCGCCAGCAGCCAAGATGCGCGAGATTCCTACGAGCAGTACTTC	CASSQDARDSYEQYF
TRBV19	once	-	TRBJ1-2	TGTGCCAGTCGGGGGGTCAGGGCCTTTGGGGGCTACACCTTC	CASRGVRAFGGYTF
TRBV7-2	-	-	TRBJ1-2	TGTGCCAGCAGCTTAGCCGGATACATCGGGGGCACCTATGGCTACACCTTC	CASSLAGYIGGTYGYTF
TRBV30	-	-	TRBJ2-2	TGTGCCGTTAAGGTCGGGGAGCTGTTTTTT	CAVKVGELFF
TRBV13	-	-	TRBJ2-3	TGTGCCAGCAGGGCAACCGACAGCACAGATACGCAGTATTTT	CASRATDSTDTQYF
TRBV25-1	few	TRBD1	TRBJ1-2	TGTGCCAGCAGTGACCCGGACAGGGCGGGTGGCTATGGCTACACCTTC	CASSDPDRAGGYGYTF
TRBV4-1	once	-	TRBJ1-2	TGCGCCAGCAGCTCGGACAGCTCTAACTATGGCTACACCTTC	CASSSDSSNYGYTF
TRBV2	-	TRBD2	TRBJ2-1	TGTGCCAGCAGAGGAGCGGGGGCACCCTCCTACAATGAGCAGTTCTTC	CASRGAGAPSYNEQFF
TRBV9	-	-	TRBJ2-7	TGTGCCAGCAGCGTAGAAACCACGGGCAGGTCTTGGGAGCAGTACTTC	CASSVETTGRSWEQYF
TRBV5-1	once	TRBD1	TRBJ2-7	TGCGCCAGCAGCTTGGGGACAGGAGGCCCCTACGAGCAGTACTTC	CASSLGTGGPYEQYF
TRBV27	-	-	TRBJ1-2	TGTGCCAGCAGTTCCCACCCGGGGGGCGGCTACACCTTC	CASSSHPGGGYTF
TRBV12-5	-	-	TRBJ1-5	TGTGCTAGTGGTGGGATGGCAGGCAATCAGCCCCAGCATTTT	CASGGMAGNQPQHF
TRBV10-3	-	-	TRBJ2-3	TGTGCCATCAGTGAGTCTTCGCTGTCAAAAGATACGCAGTATTTT	CAISESSLSKDTQYF
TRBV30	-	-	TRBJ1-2	TGTGCCTGGAGTGAGACAGTAAGCTATGGCTACACCTTC	CAWSETVSYGYTF
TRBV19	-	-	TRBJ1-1	TGTGCCAGTAGTATAGAGAGTCTAAGGCCTGAAGCTTTCTTT	CASSIESLRPEAFF
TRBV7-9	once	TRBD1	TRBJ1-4	TGTGCCAGCAGCTCTACTTCGACAGGGCCGGATAATGAAAAACTGTTTTTT	CASSSTSTGPDNEKLFF
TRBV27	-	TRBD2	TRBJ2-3	TGTGCCAGTGTAGCGGGCAGCACAGATACGCAGTATTTT	CASVAGSTDTQYF
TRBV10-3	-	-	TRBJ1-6	TGTGCCATCAGTGAGTCGGAGGCGGCTAATTCACCCCTCCACTTT	CAISESEAANSPLHF
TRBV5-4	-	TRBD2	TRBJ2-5	TGTGCCAGCAGACCACTAGCGGGGGGGCCGGGAGGAGAGACCCAGTACTTC	CASRPLAGGPGGETQYF
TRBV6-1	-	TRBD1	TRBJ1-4	TGTGCCAGCACCACAGGGGGCCGTGAAAAACTGTTTTTT	CASTTGGREKLFF
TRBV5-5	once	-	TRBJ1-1	TGTGCCAGCAGCTCCCCGGGACCCGGGTGGACTGAAGCTTTCTTT	CASSSPGPGWTEAFF
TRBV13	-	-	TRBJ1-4	TGTGCCAGCAGCTTTTGGACAGAAGAAAAACTGTTTTTT	CASSFWTEEKLFF
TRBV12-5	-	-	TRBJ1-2	TGTGCTAGTGGTCCGGCCCCTATCGAGGGCTACACCTTC	CASGPAPIEGYTF
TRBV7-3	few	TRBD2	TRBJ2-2	TGTGCCAGCAGCCCCGGGACTAGCGTCACCGGGGAGCTGTTTTTT	CASSPGTSVTGELFF
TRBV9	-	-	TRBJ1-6	TGTGCCAGCAACCCCAACGAGGGGGGCTCACCCCTCCACTTT	CASNPNEGGSPLHF
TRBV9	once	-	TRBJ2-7	TGTGCCAGCAGCGCTCGGGGCCACTCCTACGAGCAGTACTTC	CASSARGHSYEQYF
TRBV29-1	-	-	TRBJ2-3	TGCAGCGTAGAAAACCCGGACGTAAGCACAGATACGCAGTATTTT	CSVENPDVSTDTQYF
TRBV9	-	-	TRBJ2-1	TGTGCCAGCAGCCCAGGTTCTGAGCAGTTCTTC	CASSPGSEQFF
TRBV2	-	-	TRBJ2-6	TGTGCCAGCAGTGAGATTGGTGTAGTCTCTGGGGCCAACGTCCTGACTTTC	CASSEIGVVSGANVLTF
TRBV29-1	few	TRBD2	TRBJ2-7	TGCAGCGTTTATACCGGGACTAGCGCCTACGAGCAGTACTTC	CSVYTGTSAYEQYF
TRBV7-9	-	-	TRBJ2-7	TGTGCCAGCAGCTTATCCTCCGTCGAGCAGTACTTC	CASSLSSVEQYF
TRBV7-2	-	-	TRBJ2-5	TGTGCCAGCAGCTTAGGGCGGCGGTCCCAAGGGACCCAGTACTTC	CASSLGRRSQGTQYF
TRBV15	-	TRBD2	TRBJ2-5	TGTGCCACCAGCAGAGATATGGCGACAGCGGGGGGGTCAAGGGAGACCCAGTACTTC	CATSRDMATAGGSRETQYF
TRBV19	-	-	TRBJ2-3	TGTGCCAGTAAGGGTGGGTTTGAGACAGATACGCAGTATTTT	CASKGGFETDTQYF
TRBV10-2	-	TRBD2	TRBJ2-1	TGCGCCAGCGGGACGGTCGCGGGGGACCGATACAATGAGCAGTTCTTC	CASGTVAGDRYNEQFF
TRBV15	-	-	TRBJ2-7	TGTGCCACCAGCCTTGGAGTAGGGTACGAGCAGTACTTC	CATSLGVGYEQYF
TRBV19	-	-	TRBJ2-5	TGTGCCAGTAGTAACAGGAGCCACCAAGAGACCCAGTACTTC	CASSNRSHQETQYF
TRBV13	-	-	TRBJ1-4	TGTGCCAGCAGCTTAGGATTAACTAATGAAAAACTGTTTTTT	CASSLGLTNEKLFF
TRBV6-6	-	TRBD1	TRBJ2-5	TGTGCCAGCAGTTACGAGAGGGGGCTCAAAGAGACCCAGTACTTC	CASSYERGLKETQYF
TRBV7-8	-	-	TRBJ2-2	TGTGCCAGCAGCCCTGGCAGGTCGGGCACCGGGGAGCTGTTTTTT	CASSPGRSGTGELFF
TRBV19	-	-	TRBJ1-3	TGTGCCAGTCAGAAGGACAGCTCTGGAAACACCATATATTTT	CASQKDSSGNTIYF
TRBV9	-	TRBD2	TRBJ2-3	TGTGCCAGCAGCCTCAGCGGGGGGAGCACAGATACGCAGTATTTT	CASSLSGGSTDTQYF
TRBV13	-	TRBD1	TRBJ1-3	TGTGCCAGCAGCTTAGGGACAGGGATTACATTCTCTGGAAACACCATATATTTT	CASSLGTGITFSGNTIYF
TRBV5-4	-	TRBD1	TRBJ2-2	TGTGCCAGCAGCTCAGACCGGACAGGGGGCCCGCCCGGGGAGCTGTTTTTT	CASSSDRTGGPPGELFF